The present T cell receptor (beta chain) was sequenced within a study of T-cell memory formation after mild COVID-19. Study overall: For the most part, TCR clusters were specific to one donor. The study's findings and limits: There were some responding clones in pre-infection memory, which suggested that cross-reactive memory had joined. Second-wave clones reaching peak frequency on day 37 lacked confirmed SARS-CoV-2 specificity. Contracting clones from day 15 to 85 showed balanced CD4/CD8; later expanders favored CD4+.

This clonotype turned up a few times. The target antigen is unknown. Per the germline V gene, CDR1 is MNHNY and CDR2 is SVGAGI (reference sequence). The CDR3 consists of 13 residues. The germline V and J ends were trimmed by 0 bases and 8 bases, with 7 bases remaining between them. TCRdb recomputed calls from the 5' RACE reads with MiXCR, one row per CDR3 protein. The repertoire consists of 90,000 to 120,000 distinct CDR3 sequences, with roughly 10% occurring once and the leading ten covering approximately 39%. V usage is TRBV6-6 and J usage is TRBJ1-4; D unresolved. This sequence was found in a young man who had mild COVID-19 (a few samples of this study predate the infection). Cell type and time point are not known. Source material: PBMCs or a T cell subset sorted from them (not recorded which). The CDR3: CASSYSAIEKLFF. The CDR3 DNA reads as TGTGCCAGCAGTTACTCGGCCATAGAAAAACTGTTTTTT.